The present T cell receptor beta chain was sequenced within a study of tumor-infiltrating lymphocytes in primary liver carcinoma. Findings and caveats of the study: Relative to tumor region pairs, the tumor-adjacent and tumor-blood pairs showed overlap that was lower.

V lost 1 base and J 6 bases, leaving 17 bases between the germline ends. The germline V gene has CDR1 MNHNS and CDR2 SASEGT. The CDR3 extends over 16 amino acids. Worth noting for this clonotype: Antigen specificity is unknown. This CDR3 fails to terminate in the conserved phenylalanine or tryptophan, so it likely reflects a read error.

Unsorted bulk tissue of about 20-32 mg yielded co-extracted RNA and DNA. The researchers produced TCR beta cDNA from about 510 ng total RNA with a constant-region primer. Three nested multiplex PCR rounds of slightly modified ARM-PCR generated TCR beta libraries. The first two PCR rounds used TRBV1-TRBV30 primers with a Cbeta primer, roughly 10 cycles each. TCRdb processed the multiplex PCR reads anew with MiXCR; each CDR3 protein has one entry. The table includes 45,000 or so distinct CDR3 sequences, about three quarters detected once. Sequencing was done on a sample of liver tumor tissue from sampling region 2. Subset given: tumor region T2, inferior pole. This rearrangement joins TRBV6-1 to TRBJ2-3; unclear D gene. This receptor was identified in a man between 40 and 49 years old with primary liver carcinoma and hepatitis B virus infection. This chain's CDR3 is CASSEVLRSRRDTQYL. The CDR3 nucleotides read TGTGCCAGCAGTGAAGTCTTGCGGAGTCGGCGGGATACGCAGTATTTA.